These 30 T cell receptor beta chains were all obtained from the same sample, sequenced in a study of T cells in Graves' hyperthyroidism and ophthalmopathy. Amplified TCR beta CDR3 regions derived from RNA transcripts. First-round RT-PCR with HTBI primers amplified the TCR CDR3 region. TCRdb ran MiXCR on the multiplex PCR reads and lists one entry per CDR3 protein. The sample lists a few hundred thousand distinct CDR3 sequences, 15% occurring once. Input material: blood. The receptors shown here come from a woman aged 25-40 years with Graves' hyperthyroidism.

The chain carries TRBV9 and TRBJ2-2; D remains unclear. The germline V gene has CDR1 SGDLS and CDR2 YYNGEE. The CDR3 covers 14 residues. With 0 bases removed from V and 5 bases from J, the gap between germline ends came to 8 bases. CDR3 DNA: TGTGCCAGCAGCGTAGTTCTCGGGACCGGGGAGCTGTTTTTT. Residues: CASSVVLGTGELFF.

The chain uses TRBV2 and TRBJ2-7; 10 bases are a match to TRBD1. CDR1 SNHLY and CDR2 FYNNEI come from the germline V gene. CDR3 length: 15 amino acids. V was pared by 5 bases and J by 5 bases, with 9 bases of the junction left unmatched. Here the CDR3 reads CASSYLGTGDHEQYF. The CDR3, as DNA: TGTGCCAGCAGTTATCTTGGGACAGGGGATCACGAGCAGTACTTC.

This clonotype occurred many times. The chain joins TRBV20-1 to TRBJ2-7; D call uncertain. The germline gives CDR1 DFQATT, CDR2 SNEGSKA (reference sequence). V gave up 0 bases and J gave up 2 bases, with 11 bases separating them. The CDR3 runs 14 residues. CDR3 DNA sequence: TGCAGTGCTAGAGATCGTGTCGTTACCTACGAGCAGTACTTC. This gives the protein CSARDRVVTYEQYF.

Many counts were recorded for this clonotype. The J gene is TRBJ2-7, the V gene TRBV7-2; unclear D gene. Germline values: CDR1 SGHTA, CDR2 FQGNSA. The ends were cut back, 1 base at V and 6 bases at J, with 10 bases in the middle. The CDR3 runs to 13 residues. This chain's CDR3 is CASSLERLSEQYF. The CDR3, as DNA: TGTGCCAGCAGCTTAGAGCGTTTGTCCGAGCAGTACTTC.

This clonotype showed up many times. This chain uses TRBV3-1 with TRBJ2-7, with 7 bases fitting TRBD2. The CDR3 runs to 14 residues. The V gene's germline CDR1 is LGHDT and CDR2 YNNKEL (reference sequence). V shed 4 bases, J shed 6 bases, and the junction held 9 bases outside the gene matches. CDR3 amino acids: CASSLKWEGSEQYF. The DNA for the CDR3 is TGTGCCAGCAGCCTTAAGTGGGAGGGATCCGAGCAGTACTTC.

The chain couples TRBV11-2 to TRBJ2-5, with 7 bases matching TRBD2. The CDR3 is 13 amino acids. The germline V gene has CDR1 SGHAT and CDR2 FQNNGV. J lost 13 bases, V lost 0 bases, and 8 bases had no gene match. This chain's CDR3 is CASSLEGMASGYF. The CDR3 DNA is TGTGCCAGCAGCTTAGAGGGTATGGCTAGCGGGTACTTC.

This clonotype was found many times. The rearrangement joins TRBV5-1 to TRBJ2-2; D may be TRBD1 or TRBD2 (6 bases each). This CDR3 is 15 amino acids long. The germline V gene has CDR1 SGHRS and CDR2 YFSETQ. V was shortened by 4 bases and J by 5 bases, with 15 bases between the two germline ends. The CDR3 loop reads CASSGGPVGTGELFF. The DNA of the CDR3 is TGCGCCAGCAGCGGGGGGCCGGTGGGAACCGGGGAGCTGTTTTTT. Based on the CDR3 plus reference TRBV5-1 and TRBJ2-2, the full variable domain is KAGVTQTPRYLIKTRGQQVTLSCSPISGHRSVSWYQQTPGQGLQFLFEYFSETQRNKGNFPGRFSGRQFSNSRSEMNVSTLELGDSALYLCASSGGPVGTGELFFGEGSRLTVL.

V usage is TRBV6-1 and J usage is TRBJ2-3; a possible D gene is TRBD2 (6 bases). The CDR3 covers 14 residues. Trimming cost V 3 bases and J 9 bases, with 16 bases left between them. Germline lookup yields CDR1 MNHNS and CDR2 SASEGT. The CDR3 DNA reads TGTGCCAGCAGTGACGCACTAGCTGGAGGGACGCAGTATTTT. As protein: CASSDALAGGTQYF.

This clonotype showed up many times. The chain employs TRBV2 and TRBJ2-7; D gene uncertain. The V gene's germline CDR1 is SNHLY and CDR2 FYNNEI. The CDR3 loop spans 13 amino acids. V was pared by 3 bases and J by 1 base, with 7 bases between. The CDR3 region is CASSDNGSYEQYF. DNA for the CDR3: TGTGCCAGCAGTGATAACGGTTCCTACGAGCAGTACTTC.

This clonotype was picked up a small number of times. The CDR3 nucleotides are TGTGCCAGCAGTGAAGAGGTCTACTCGAGTGGAGAGCAGTACTTC. This translates into CASSEEVYSSGEQYF. The gene calls are TRBV6-1 and TRBJ2-7, with D unresolved. The CDR3 totals 15 residues. V was pared by 1 base and J by 7 bases, with 17 bases between. Per the germline V gene, CDR1 is MNHNS and CDR2 is SASEGT.

This clonotype was seen ten or more times. The chain links TRBV7-8 to TRBJ1-2; 8 nucleotides match TRBD1. CDR3 length: 14 residues. Germline V gene sequence: CDR1 SGHVS, CDR2 FQNEAQ. With V trimmed by 1 base and J by 4 bases, 2 bases remained unmatched. CDR3 in amino acids: CASSLGQGPYGYTF. Here the CDR3 DNA reads TGTGCCAGCAGCTTAGGACAGGGGCCCTATGGCTACACCTTC.

This clonotype was detected many times. This chain joins TRBV20-1 and TRBJ2-3, with D hard to call. This CDR3 spans 11 amino acids. The ends were cut back, 2 bases at V and 5 bases at J, with 5 bases in the middle. From germline, CDR1 is DFQATT and CDR2 SNEGSKA (reference sequence). CDR3 protein: CSARNGDTQYF. CDR3 coding DNA: TGCAGTGCTAGAAACGGAGATACGCAGTATTTT.

The chain combines TRBV29-1 with TRBJ2-4; D may correspond to TRBD1 or TRBD2 (5 bases each). Germline-derived CDR1 and CDR2 are SQVTM and ANQGSEA. With 2 bases removed from V and 9 bases from J, the gap between germline ends came to 14 bases. This CDR3 comprises 13 residues. This chain's CDR3 is CSVELGPRGIQYF. CDR3 nucleotides: TGCAGCGTTGAACTGGGACCACGCGGCATTCAGTACTTC. Full variable domain (rest looked up from reference TRBV29-1 and TRBJ2-4): SAVISQKPSRDICQRGTSLTIQCQVDSQVTMMFWYRQQPGQSLTLIATANQGSEATYESGFVIDKFPISRPNLTFSTLTVSNMSPEDSSIYLCSVELGPRGIQYFGAGTRLSVL.

This CDR3 is CASSLGAGGAGELFF. DNA of the CDR3: TGTGCCAGCAGCTTAGGGGCAGGGGGCGCAGGGGAGCTGTTTTTT. The chain has TRBV7-3 and TRBJ2-2; 8 bases line up with TRBD1. Germline values: CDR1 SGHTA, CDR2 FQGTGA. V lost 2 bases to trimming and J lost 8 bases; unmatched junction nucleotides: 7. The CDR3 spans 15 residues.

This rearrangement joins TRBV11-2 to TRBJ2-3; 10 bases match TRBD2. This CDR3 spans 16 amino acids. The V gene's germline CDR1 is SGHAT and CDR2 FQNNGV. Losses at the gene ends were 6 bases for V and 1 base for J; bases not matched to a gene: 7. The CDR3 region has the DNA TGTGCCAGCAGAGCGACCGGGACTAGCGGCACAGATACGCAGTATTTT. Amino acid sequence: CASRATGTSGTDTQYF.

This clonotype was counted ten times or more. This chain uses TRBV24-1 with TRBJ2-7; TRBD2 matches at 10 bases. The V and J ends lost 3 bases and 4 bases, in that order; junction bases with no gene match: 17. CDR3 length equals 19 residues. Germline loops: CDR1 KGHDR, CDR2 SFDVKD. CDR3: CATSDGRTSGMGKAYEQYF. As DNA, the CDR3 is TGTGCCACCAGTGATGGGAGAACTAGCGGGATGGGCAAAGCATACGAGCAGTACTTC.

In this sample, this clonotype turned up many times. The chain couples TRBV10-3 to TRBJ2-7; possibly TRBD2 for D (6 bases). CDR1 is ENHRY and CDR2 is SYGVKD in the germline V gene. The V end lost 3 bases, the J end lost 3 bases, and 15 bases lay between the germline ends. The CDR3 is made up of 15 amino acids. The CDR3 reads CAISEGGGLGYEQYF. DNA for the CDR3: TGTGCCATCAGTGAAGGTGGGGGGTTAGGCTACGAGCAGTACTTC.

The chain couples TRBV7-2 to TRBJ2-5, with D maybe TRBD2 (6 bases). Trimming took 4 bases from V and 5 from J, leaving 14 bases between them. The CDR3 extends over 14 amino acids. The germline V gene has CDR1 SGHTA and CDR2 FQGNSA. This chain's CDR3 is CASSSGTAMETQYF. The CDR3 DNA sequence: TGTGCCAGCAGCTCCGGGACTGCTATGGAGACCCAGTACTTC.

CDR3 residues: CASSLGQSGNEKLFF. CDR3 coding DNA: TGTGCCAGCAGTTTAGGCCAGTCGGGTAATGAAAAACTGTTTTTT. The rearrangement uses TRBV12-3 or TRBV12-4 and TRBJ1-4; D is ambiguous. Trimming removed 1 base at V and 4 bases at J, with 10 bases between. This CDR3 region has 15 residues.

The chain employs TRBV5-4 and TRBJ2-1; the match to TRBD2 covers 15 bases. The germline CDR1 and CDR2 sequences are SGHNT and YYREEE (reference sequence). The CDR3 consists of 18 residues. V lost 7 bases and J lost 8; bases outside the gene matches: 16. CDR3 coding DNA: TGTGCCAGCGGATCAGACAGGGGTGGGACTAGCGGGAGGTATGAGCAGTTCTTC. This gives the protein CASGSDRGGTSGRYEQFF.

The sample holds a few counts of this clonotype. V is TRBV10-3 and J is TRBJ1-2, with D possibly being TRBD1 (5 bases). CDR1 is ENHRY, CDR2 SYGVKD, per germline. V was clipped by 3 bases and J by 6 bases, with 11 bases between them. CDR3 length equals 13 residues. CDR3: CAISERDRDGYTF. DNA for the CDR3: TGTGCCATCAGTGAAAGGGACCGAGATGGCTACACCTTC.

The CDR3 bases are TGTGCCAGCAGTTTAGAGCGGACGGGACAGGGTGTATCCGGGGAGCTGTTTTTT. This translates into CASSLERTGQGVSGELFF. The V gene is TRBV12-3 or TRBV12-4, the J gene TRBJ2-2, with TRBD1 matching 9 bases. V lost 1 base, J lost 6 bases, and 12 bases stayed unmatched. The CDR3 length is 18 residues.

This clonotype was detected ten times or more. The chain employs TRBV7-2 and TRBJ2-1, with 15 bases aligning to TRBD2. The CDR3 consists of 16 residues. The trim removed 5 bases at V and 10 bases at J, leaving 9 bases unmatched. CDR1 SGHTA and CDR2 FQGNSA come from the germline V gene. The CDR3 DNA follows: TGTGCCAGCAGCCCAGGACTAGCGGGAGGGTCGCGGGAGCAGTTCTTC. This translates into CASSPGLAGGSREQFF. The whole variable domain, remainder taken from reference TRBV7-2 and TRBJ2-1, is GAGVSQSPSNKVTEKGKDVELRCDPISGHTALYWYRQSLGQGLEFLIYFQGNSAPDKSGLPSDRFSAERTGGSVSTLTIQRTQQEDSAVYLCASSPGLAGGSREQFFGPGTRLTVL.

This clonotype was seen only a few times. J is TRBJ2-4 and V is TRBV5-1; TRBD2 might be the D (6 bases). Germline V gene lookup returns CDR1 SGHRS and CDR2 YFSETQ. V lost 0 bases, J lost 7 bases, and 14 bases lay in between. The CDR3 has 15 residues. CDR3 sequence (DNA): TGCGCCAGCAGCTTGGGCGACGGGAGAACGAACATTCAGTACTTC. It is translated as CASSLGDGRTNIQYF.

V and J are TRBV5-1 and TRBJ2-2; possibly TRBD1 for D (6 bases). The V gene lost 2 bases and the J gene lost 3 bases, with 11 bases spanning the gap. CDR3 length: 15 amino acids. The germline gives CDR1 SGHRS, CDR2 YFSETQ. For the CDR3, the DNA is TGCGCCAGCAGCTTAGTGACAGGTCACACCGGGGAGCTGTTTTTT. This translates into CASSLVTGHTGELFF.

This clonotype was observed a single time. V and J are TRBV11-2 and TRBJ2-5; D is unresolved. Germline V gene lookup returns CDR1 SGHAT and CDR2 FQNNGV. CDR3 size: 12 residues. The V gene lost 3 bases and the J gene lost 1 base, with 3 bases spanning the gap. In nucleotides, the CDR3 is TGTGCCAGCAGCTTCCGCCAAGAGACCCAGTACTTC. Translated: CASSFRQETQYF.

The CDR3 coding sequence is TGTGCCAGCAGCCAATCAGTAACAGGATACGAGCAGTACTTC. Translating gives CASSQSVTGYEQYF. The chain couples TRBV4-2 to TRBJ2-7, with D tentatively TRBD1 (5 bases). V shed 2 bases and J shed 4 bases, with 12 bases lying between them. CDR1 and CDR2 from the germline V gene are LGHNA and YNFKEQ. This CDR3 has 14 amino acids.

The table lists this clonotype with a few counts. The genes are TRBV4-1 and TRBJ2-5, with D possibly matching TRBD2 (5 bases). Per germline, CDR1 MGHRA and CDR2 YSYEKL. Deletions cut 2 bases from V and 3 bases from J, with 22 bases between. This CDR3 spans 18 amino acids. The CDR3 is CASSQIPGVSASKETQYF. The CDR3 DNA is TGCGCCAGCAGCCAAATCCCGGGCGTTAGCGCAAGCAAAGAGACCCAGTACTTC.

The V gene is TRBV6-2 or TRBV6-3, the J gene TRBJ2-7, with 9 bases aligning to TRBD2. With V trimmed by 5 bases and J by 3 bases, 5 bases remained unmatched. The germline V gene encodes CDR1 MNHEY and CDR2 SVGEGT. The CDR3 length is 14 residues. The DNA of the CDR3 is TGTGCCAGCAGTCTAGCGGGGCCGCGCTACGAGCAGTACTTC. Amino acids: CASSLAGPRYEQYF.

This clonotype was recorded at least ten times. The chain carries TRBV28 and TRBJ2-2, with 14 bases aligning to TRBD2. The CDR3 is made up of 19 amino acids. The germline V gene has CDR1 MDHEN and CDR2 SYDVKM. J lost 2 bases, V lost 0 bases, and 5 bases had no gene match. The DNA for the CDR3 is TGTGCCAGCAGTTTATGGCTGACTAGCGGGAGGGGAAACACCGGGGAGCTGTTTTTT. Amino acid sequence: CASSLWLTSGRGNTGELFF. The variable domain in full, with the rest retrieved from reference TRBV28 and TRBJ2-2, is DVKVTQSSRYLVKRTGEKVFLECVQDMDHENMFWYRQDPGLGLRLIYFSYDVKMKEKGDIPEGYSVSREKKERFSLILESASTNQTSMYLCASSLWLTSGRGNTGELFFGEGSRLTVL.